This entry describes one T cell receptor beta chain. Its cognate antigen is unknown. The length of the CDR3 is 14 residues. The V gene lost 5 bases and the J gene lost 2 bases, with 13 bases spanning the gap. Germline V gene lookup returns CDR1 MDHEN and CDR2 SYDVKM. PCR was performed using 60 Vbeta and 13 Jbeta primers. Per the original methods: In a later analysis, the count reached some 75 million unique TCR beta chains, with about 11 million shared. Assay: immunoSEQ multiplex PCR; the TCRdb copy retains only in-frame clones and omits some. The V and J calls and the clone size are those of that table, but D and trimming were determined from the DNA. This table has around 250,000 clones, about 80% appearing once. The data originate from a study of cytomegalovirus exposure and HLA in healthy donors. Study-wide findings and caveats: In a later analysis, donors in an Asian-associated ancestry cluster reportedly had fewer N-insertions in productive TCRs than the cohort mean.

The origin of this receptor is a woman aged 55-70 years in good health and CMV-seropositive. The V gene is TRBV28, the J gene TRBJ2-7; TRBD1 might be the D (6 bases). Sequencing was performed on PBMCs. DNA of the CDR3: TGTGCCAGCAGTCCCCCGACAGGAACCTACGAGCAGTACTTC. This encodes CASSPPTGTYEQYF.